The 18 T cell receptor beta chains given below trace back to one sample, sequenced in a study of CDR3 diversity in severe acne. MiXCR, applied by TCRdb to the PCR reads, yields one record per CDR3 protein. The sample includes roughly 79,000 distinct CDR3 sequences, around 54% of them seen just once. Sequencing used blood. The receptors here all came from a male donor with severe acne vulgaris.

The V and J genes are TRBV2 and TRBJ2-1, with D possibly matching TRBD2 (6 bases). Deletions cut 4 bases from V and 6 bases from J, with 7 bases between. This CDR3 contains 12 residues. Germline V CDR1 and CDR2: SNHLY, FYNNEI. This CDR3 reads CASSGRANEQFF. CDR3 sequence (DNA): TGTGCCAGCAGTGGGAGGGCCAATGAGCAGTTCTTC.

This clonotype showed up just once. CDR3 nucleotide sequence: TGTGCCAGCAGAAGTGCGAACACTGAAGCTTTCTTT. Amino acids: CASRSANTEAFF. This sequence joins TRBV7-2 and TRBJ1-1; D is unresolved. Trimming removed 6 bases at V and 1 base at J, with 6 bases between. Germline V gene sequence: CDR1 SGHTA, CDR2 FQGNSA. CDR3 size: 12 residues.

This sequence joins TRBV10-3 and TRBJ1-5; 7 positions match TRBD1. Germline CDR1 ENHRY, CDR2 SYGVKD. The junction had 11 bases not matched to a gene; V was cut back by 8 bases and J by 4 bases. This CDR3 region has 15 residues. The CDR3 is CAIAQEGALNQPQHF. The CDR3 nucleotides are TGTGCCATCGCTCAGGAGGGGGCGCTTAATCAGCCCCAGCATTTT.

On this clonotype itself: The final CDR3 position lacks the conserved phenylalanine or tryptophan, pointing to a likely read error. The chain couples TRBV20-1 to TRBJ1-2; TRBD1 agrees at 9 bases. The V gene end was trimmed by 5 bases and the J gene end by 7 bases; junction bases not matched to a gene: 14. This CDR3 has 15 residues. Germline V gene lookup returns CDR1 DFQATT and CDR2 SNEGSKA (reference sequence). The CDR3: CSASGPGTGLGGYTL. CDR3 coding DNA: TGCAGTGCTTCAGGTCCCGGGACAGGGTTAGGTGGCTACACCCTT.

This clonotype was counted a few times. V usage is TRBV19 and J usage is TRBJ2-2; TRBD1 is a possible D gene (5 bases). Germline CDR1 LNHDA, CDR2 SQIVND (reference sequence). The length of the CDR3 is 16 residues. The ends were cut back, 5 bases at V and 6 bases at J, with 19 bases in the middle. The CDR3 DNA reads TGTGCCAGTAGTCCGGACATCTCTCAAGGTCCCGGGGAGCTGTTTTTT. It yields the protein CASSPDISQGPGELFF.

This clonotype has more than one count but fewer than ten. The rearrangement uses TRBV29-1 and TRBJ2-2, with 8 bases identical to TRBD1. The CDR3 extends over 13 amino acids. V was pared by 4 bases and J by 8 bases, with 6 bases of the junction left unmatched. CDR1 and CDR2 (germline): SQVTM, ANQGSEA. This CDR3 is CSVAPQGAGELFF. The CDR3 nucleotides are TGCAGCGTTGCCCCCCAGGGGGCGGGGGAGCTGTTTTTT.

There are a few counts of this clonotype. V gene TRBV19 combines with J gene TRBJ1-2, with 8 bases lining up with TRBD1. The CDR3 has 17 residues. The junction had 17 bases not matched to a gene; V was cut back by 7 bases and J by 4 bases. Germline V lookup: CDR1 LNHDA, CDR2 SQIVND (reference sequence). CDR3 protein: CASTAGTGNFLSYGYTF. The CDR3 DNA follows: TGTGCCAGTACGGCGGGGACAGGCAACTTTTTATCCTATGGCTACACCTTC.

This clonotype was seen only a few times. This chain joins TRBV6-5 and TRBJ2-2; D gene ambiguous. This CDR3 is built from 16 residues. V shed 0 bases and J shed 0 bases, with 8 bases lying between them. CDR1 is MNHEY and CDR2 is SVGAGI in the germline V gene. CDR3 protein: CASSYSRNSNTGELFF. The CDR3 region has the DNA TGTGCCAGCAGTTACTCGAGGAATTCGAACACCGGGGAGCTGTTTTTT.

CDR3 sequence (DNA): TGTGCCAGCAGTTGGGAAAACACCATATATTTT. Its translation: CASSWENTIYF. The rearrangement joins TRBV28 to TRBJ1-3; unclear D gene. This CDR3 spans 11 amino acids. Looked up from germline, CDR1 is MDHEN and CDR2 is SYDVKM. Trimming pared 4 bases from V and 6 bases from J, leaving 4 bases between.

V and J are TRBV7-9 and TRBJ2-5, with D perhaps being TRBD1 or TRBD2 (5 bases each). Germline CDR1 reads SEHNR; CDR2 reads FQNEAQ (reference sequence). This CDR3 spans 15 amino acids. V lost 3 bases and J lost 5, with 16 bases in between. The CDR3 sequence: CASSLWGAGRETQYF. In DNA, the CDR3 is TGTGCCAGCAGCTTGTGGGGAGCAGGGCGGGAGACCCAGTACTTC.

Concerning this clonotype itself: With a much larger clone just one base away, this may be a read error. This rearrangement joins TRBV2 to TRBJ2-1, with TRBD2 matching over 11 bases. The germline V gene has CDR1 SNHLY and CDR2 FYNNEI. The CDR3 contains 15 residues. In DNA form, the CDR3 reads TGTGCCAGCAGGACCGGGACTAGCGGATACAATGAGCAGTCCTTC. Translating it yields CASRTGTSGYNEQSF.

This clonotype was observed at least ten times. This chain links TRBV2 with TRBJ2-7; D is ambiguous. The CDR3 spans 12 residues. V was cut by 4 bases and J by 3 bases, with 7 bases left in between. CDR1 SNHLY and CDR2 FYNNEI come from the germline V gene. CDR3 DNA sequence: TGTGCCAGCAGTGGAGACGACTACGAGCAGTACTTC. Protein: CASSGDDYEQYF.

In this sample, this clonotype turned up many times. The chain couples TRBV29-1 to TRBJ2-1; D gene ambiguous. Trimming cost V 5 bases and J 10 bases, with 21 bases left between them. CDR3 length: 14 residues. Germline values: CDR1 SQVTM, CDR2 ANQGSEA. The DNA of the CDR3 is TGCAGCGTTTTTATACAGCAATCGATCGGGGAGCAGTTCTTC. Translation gives CSVFIQQSIGEQFF.

The chain joins TRBV6-5 to TRBJ1-3; no definite D call. The CDR3 extends over 15 amino acids. Germline V gene sequence: CDR1 MNHEY, CDR2 SVGAGI. V lost 6 bases, J lost 0 bases, and 12 bases lay in between. CDR3 DNA sequence: TGTGCCAGCAGCTATTGGAGAGACTCTGGAAACACCATATATTTT. Translation: CASSYWRDSGNTIYF.

This clonotype occurred many times. The chain has TRBV6-1 and TRBJ2-7, with 9 nucleotides matching TRBD2. There are 15 residues in the CDR3. Germline CDR1 and CDR2: MNHNS and SASEGT. V was pared by 0 bases and J by 0 bases, with 0 bases of the junction left unmatched. CDR3 in DNA: TGTGCCAGCAGTGAAGCTAGCGGGAGCTCCTACGAGCAGTACTTC. This codes for CASSEASGSSYEQYF.

The V and J genes are TRBV7-2 and TRBJ2-2, with 7 bases lining up with TRBD2. CDR3 size: 16 residues. Germline CDR1 SGHTA, CDR2 FQGNSA. Trimming removed 6 bases from V and 6 bases from J; junction bases left unmatched: 13. As DNA, the CDR3 is TGTGCCAGCAGTCCCCCCGACGGACTAGGGGCCGGGGAGCTGTTTTTT. As protein: CASSPPDGLGAGELFF.

V and J are TRBV2 and TRBJ2-3, with D uncertain. Between the trimmed V and J ends, which lost 6 bases and 6 bases, there was a span of 7 bases. Germline V gene data show CDR1 as SNHLY and CDR2 as FYNNEI. The CDR3 has 11 amino acids. The CDR3 loop reads CASRNDDTQYF. DNA for the CDR3: TGTGCCAGCAGGAATGACGATACGCAGTATTTT. Filled out from reference TRBV2 and TRBJ2-3, the complete variable domain reads EPEVTQTPSHQVTQMGQEVILRCVPISNHLYFYWYRQILGQKVEFLVSFYNNEISEKSEIFDDQFSVERPDGSNFTLKIRSTKLEDSAMYFCASRNDDTQYFGPGTRLTVL.

The V gene is TRBV18, the J gene TRBJ1-2; TRBD1 is a possible D gene (6 bases). The length of the CDR3 is 13 residues. V lost 8 bases and J lost 0, with 10 bases in between. Germline V gene sequence: CDR1 KGHSH, CDR2 LQKENI. The CDR3 DNA sequence: TGTGCCAGCCCTAAGGGGGCTAACTATGGCTACACCTTC. Translating gives CASPKGANYGYTF.